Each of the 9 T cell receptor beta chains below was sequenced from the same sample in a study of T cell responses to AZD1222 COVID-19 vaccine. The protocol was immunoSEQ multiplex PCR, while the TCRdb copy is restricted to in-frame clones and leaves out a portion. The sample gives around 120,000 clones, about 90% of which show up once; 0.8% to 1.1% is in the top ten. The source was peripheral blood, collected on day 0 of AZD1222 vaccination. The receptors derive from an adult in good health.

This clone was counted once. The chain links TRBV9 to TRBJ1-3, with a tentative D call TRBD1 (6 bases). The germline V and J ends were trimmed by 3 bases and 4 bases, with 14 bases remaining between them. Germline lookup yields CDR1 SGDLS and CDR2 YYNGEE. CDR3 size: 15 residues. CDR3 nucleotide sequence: TGTGCCAGCAGCGCCTTCGCCGGGGGCGGAAACACCATATATTTT. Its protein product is CASSAFAGGGNTIYF.

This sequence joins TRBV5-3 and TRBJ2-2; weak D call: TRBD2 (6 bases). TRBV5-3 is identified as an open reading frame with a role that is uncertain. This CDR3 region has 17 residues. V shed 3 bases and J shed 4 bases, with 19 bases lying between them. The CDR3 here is CARSSRSILAFTGELFF. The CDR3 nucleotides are TGTGCCAGAAGCTCACGATCGATCCTAGCGTTCACCGGGGAGCTGTTTTTT.

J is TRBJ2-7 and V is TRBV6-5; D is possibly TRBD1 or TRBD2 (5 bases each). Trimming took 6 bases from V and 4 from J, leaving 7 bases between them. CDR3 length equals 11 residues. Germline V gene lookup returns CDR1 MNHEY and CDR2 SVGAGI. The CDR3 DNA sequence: TGTGCCAGCAGCAGGGAGTACGAGCAGTACTTC. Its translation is CASSREYEQYF.

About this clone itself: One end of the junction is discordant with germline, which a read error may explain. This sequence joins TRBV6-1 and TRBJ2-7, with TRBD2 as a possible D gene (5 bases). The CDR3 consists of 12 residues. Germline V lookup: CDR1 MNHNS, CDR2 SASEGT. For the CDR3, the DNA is TGTGCCAGCAGTGAAGGGGGAGAGAGCCGGGACTTC. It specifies CASSEGGESRDF.

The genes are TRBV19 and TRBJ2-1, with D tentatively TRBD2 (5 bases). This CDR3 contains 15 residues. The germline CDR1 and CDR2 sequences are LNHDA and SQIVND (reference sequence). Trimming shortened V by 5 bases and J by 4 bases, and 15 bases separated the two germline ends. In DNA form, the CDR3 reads TGTGCCAGTAGTCACCCGGGCGGGCAGTACAATGAGCAGTTCTTC. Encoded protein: CASSHPGGQYNEQFF.

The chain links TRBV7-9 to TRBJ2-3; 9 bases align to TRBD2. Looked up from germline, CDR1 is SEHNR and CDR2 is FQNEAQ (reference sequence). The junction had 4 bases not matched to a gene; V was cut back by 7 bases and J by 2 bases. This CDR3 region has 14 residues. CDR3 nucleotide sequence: TGTGCCAGCACCCTAGCGGGGATCACAGATACGCAGTATTTT. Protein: CASTLAGITDTQYF. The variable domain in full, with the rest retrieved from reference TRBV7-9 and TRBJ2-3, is DTGVSQNPRHKITKRGQNVTFRCDPISEHNRLYWYRQTLGQGPEFLTYFQNEAQLEKSRLLSDRFSAERPKGSFSTLEIQRTEQGDSAMYLCASTLAGITDTQYFGPGTRLTVL.

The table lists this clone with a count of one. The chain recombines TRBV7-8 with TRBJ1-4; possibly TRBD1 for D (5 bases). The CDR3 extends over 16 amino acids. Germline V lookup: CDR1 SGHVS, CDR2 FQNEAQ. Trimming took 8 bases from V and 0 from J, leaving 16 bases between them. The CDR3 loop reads CASGPRGGATNEKLFF. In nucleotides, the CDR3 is TGTGCCAGCGGCCCGCGGGGGGGAGCAACTAATGAAAAACTGTTTTTT.

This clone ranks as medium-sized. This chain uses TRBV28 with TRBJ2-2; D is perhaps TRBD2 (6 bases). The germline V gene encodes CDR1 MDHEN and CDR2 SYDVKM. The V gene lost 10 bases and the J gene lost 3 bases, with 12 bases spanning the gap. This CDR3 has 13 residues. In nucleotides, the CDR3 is TGTGCCATCCCGTGGGGGGACACCGGGGAGCTGTTTTTT. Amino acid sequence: CAIPWGDTGELFF.

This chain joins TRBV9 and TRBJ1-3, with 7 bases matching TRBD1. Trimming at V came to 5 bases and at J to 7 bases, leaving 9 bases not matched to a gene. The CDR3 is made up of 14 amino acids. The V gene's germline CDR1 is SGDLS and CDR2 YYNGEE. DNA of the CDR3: TGTGCCAGCAGTACGACAGGGACACGCAACACCATATATTTT. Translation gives CASSTTGTRNTIYF.